This T cell receptor (beta chain) was sequenced for a study of blood T cells in healthy people across ages. A second PCR, run for roughly 7 to 11 cycles, used a sample-barcoded 5' primer plus a J-beta primer mix. Every cDNA was tagged by a template-switch adaptor with 12 random nucleotides. From each sample, at least 3 million paired-end reads containing CDR3 were obtained. TCRdb redid the calling of the 5' RACE reads with MiXCR, one entry per CDR3 protein. The sample holds around 1.5 million distinct CDR3 sequences, around 59% seen once. General study findings and limits: As age increased, TCR beta diversity per million T cells fell in a roughly linear fashion.

This CDR3 comprises 16 residues. Looked up from germline, CDR1 is MGHRA and CDR2 is YSYEKL. V shed 1 base and J shed 1 base, with 13 bases lying between them. Concerning this clonotype: Its antigen is undetermined.

The V and J genes are TRBV4-1 and TRBJ1-1; weak D call: TRBD1 (6 bases). This receptor was taken from a man aged 18 to 29 in good health. The specimen was blood. CDR3 amino acids: CASSQGRQVGNTEAFF. CDR3 nucleotide sequence: TGCGCCAGCAGCCAAGGAAGACAGGTAGGGAACACTGAAGCTTTCTTT.